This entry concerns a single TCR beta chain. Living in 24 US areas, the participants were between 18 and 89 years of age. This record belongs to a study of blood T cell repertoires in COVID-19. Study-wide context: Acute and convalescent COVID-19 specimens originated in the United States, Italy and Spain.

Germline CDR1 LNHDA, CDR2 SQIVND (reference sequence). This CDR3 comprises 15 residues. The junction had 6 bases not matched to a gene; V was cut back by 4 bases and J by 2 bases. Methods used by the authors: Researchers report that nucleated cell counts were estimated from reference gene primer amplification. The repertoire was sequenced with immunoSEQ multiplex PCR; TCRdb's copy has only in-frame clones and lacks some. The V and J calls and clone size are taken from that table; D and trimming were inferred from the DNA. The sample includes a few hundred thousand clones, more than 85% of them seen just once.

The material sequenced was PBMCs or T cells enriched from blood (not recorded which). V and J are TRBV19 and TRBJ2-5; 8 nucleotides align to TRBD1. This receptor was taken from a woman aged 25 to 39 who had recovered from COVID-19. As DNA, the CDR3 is TGTGCCAGTAGTACGCTAACAGGGGGGCAAGAGACCCAGTACTTC. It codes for CASSTLTGGQETQYF.